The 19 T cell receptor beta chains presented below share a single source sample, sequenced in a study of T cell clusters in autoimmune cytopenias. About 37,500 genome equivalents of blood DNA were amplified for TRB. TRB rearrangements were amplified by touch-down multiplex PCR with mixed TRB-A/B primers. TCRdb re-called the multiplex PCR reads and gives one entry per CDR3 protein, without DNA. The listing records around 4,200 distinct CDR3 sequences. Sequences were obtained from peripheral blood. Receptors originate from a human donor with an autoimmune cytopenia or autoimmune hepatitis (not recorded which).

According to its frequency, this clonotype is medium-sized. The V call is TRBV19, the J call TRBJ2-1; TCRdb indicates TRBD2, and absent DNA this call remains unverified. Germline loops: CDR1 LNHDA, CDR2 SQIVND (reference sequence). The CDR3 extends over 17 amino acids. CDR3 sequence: CASSTRTSGIVYNEQFF.

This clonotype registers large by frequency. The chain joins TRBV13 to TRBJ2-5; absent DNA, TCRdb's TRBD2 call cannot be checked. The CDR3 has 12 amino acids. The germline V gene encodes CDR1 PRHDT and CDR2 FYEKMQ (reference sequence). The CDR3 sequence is CASSLLAGAQYF.

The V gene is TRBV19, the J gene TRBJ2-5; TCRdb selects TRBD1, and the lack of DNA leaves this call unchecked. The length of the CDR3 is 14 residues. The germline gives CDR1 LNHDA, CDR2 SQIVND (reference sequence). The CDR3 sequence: CASSPGQGKLAQYF.

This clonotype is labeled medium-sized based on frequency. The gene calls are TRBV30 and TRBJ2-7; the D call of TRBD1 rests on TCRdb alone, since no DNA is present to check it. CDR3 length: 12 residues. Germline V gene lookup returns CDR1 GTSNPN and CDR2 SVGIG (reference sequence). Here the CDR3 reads CAWGYRGTEQYF.

CDR3 in amino acids: CASSEIAGGHNEQFF. The gene calls are TRBV6-1 and TRBJ2-1; TCRdb's D gene call, TRBD2, goes unchecked for lack of DNA. CDR1 is MNHNS and CDR2 is SASEGT in the germline V gene. The CDR3 runs to 15 residues.

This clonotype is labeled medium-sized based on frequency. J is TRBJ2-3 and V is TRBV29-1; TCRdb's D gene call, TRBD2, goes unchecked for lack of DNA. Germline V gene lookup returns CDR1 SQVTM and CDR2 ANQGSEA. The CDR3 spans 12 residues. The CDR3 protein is CSALPGTDTQYF.

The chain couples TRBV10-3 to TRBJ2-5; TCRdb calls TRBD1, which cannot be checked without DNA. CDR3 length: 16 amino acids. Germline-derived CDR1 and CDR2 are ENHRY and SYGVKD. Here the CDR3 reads CAISEPIGTGEETQYF.

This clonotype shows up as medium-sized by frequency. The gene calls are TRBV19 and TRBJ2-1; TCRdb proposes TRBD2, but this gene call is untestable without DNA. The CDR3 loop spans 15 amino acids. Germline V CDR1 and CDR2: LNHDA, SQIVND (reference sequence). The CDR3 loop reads CASSWRLATYNEQFF.

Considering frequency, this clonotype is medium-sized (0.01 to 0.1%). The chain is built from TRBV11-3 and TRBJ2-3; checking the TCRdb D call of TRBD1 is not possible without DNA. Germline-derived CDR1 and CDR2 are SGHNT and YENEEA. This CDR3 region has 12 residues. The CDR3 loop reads CASSLQGDTQYF.

The CDR3 sequence is CASSPWGGEETQYF. The chain employs TRBV18 and TRBJ2-5; TCRdb calls TRBD1, which cannot be checked without DNA. Per the germline V gene, CDR1 is KGHSH and CDR2 is LQKENI. This CDR3 contains 14 residues.

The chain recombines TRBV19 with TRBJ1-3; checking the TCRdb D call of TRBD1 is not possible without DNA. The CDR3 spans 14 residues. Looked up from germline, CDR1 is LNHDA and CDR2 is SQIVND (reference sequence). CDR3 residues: CASSPGQGTDTIYF.

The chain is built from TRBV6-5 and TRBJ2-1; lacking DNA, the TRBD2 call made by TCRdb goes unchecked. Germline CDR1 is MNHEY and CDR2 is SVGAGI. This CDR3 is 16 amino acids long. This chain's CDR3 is CASSPRTSGHYNEQFF.

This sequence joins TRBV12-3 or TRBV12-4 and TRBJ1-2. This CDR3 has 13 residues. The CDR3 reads CASSFRGNYGYTF.

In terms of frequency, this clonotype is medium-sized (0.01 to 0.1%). The CDR3 region is CASSPAVGLAGHYEQYF. This chain uses TRBV27 with TRBJ2-7; TCRdb lists TRBD2, though no DNA is available to test this call. This CDR3 comprises 17 residues. In germline, CDR1 is MNHEY, CDR2 SMNVEV (reference sequence).

The CDR3 region is CASSQFPRTSGITDTQYF. The chain combines TRBV4-3 with TRBJ2-3; TCRdb returns TRBD2, unconfirmable since there is no DNA. There are 18 residues in the CDR3. CDR1 LGHNA and CDR2 YSLEER come from the germline V gene.

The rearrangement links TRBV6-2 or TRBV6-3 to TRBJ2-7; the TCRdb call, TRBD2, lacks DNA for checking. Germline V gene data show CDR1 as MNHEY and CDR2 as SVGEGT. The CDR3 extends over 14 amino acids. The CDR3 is CASNLAGGPHEQYF.

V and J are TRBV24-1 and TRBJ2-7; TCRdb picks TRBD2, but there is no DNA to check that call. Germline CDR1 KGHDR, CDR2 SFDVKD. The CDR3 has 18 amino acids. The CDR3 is CATSDPGTSGYRPYEQYF.

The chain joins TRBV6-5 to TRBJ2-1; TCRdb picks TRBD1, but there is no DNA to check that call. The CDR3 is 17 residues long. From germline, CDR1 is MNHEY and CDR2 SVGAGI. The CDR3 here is CASSRTGTRGSYNEQFF.

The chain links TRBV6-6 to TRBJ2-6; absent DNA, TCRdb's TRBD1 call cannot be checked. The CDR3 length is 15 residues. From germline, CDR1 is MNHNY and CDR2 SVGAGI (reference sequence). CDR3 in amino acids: CASRDRISGANVLTF.